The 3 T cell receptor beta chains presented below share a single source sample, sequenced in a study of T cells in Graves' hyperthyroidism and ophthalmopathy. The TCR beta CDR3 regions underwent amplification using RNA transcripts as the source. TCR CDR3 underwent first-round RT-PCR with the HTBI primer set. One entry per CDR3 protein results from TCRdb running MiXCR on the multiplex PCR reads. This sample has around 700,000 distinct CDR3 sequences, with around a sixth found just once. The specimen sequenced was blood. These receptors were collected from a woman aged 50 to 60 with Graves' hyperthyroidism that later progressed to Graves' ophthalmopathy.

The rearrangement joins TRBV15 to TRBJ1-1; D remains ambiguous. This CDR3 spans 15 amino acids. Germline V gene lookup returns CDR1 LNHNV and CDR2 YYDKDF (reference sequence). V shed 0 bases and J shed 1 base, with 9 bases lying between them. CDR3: CATSRDQHQNTEAFF. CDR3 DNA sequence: TGTGCCACCAGCAGAGATCAGCACCAGAACACTGAAGCTTTCTTT.

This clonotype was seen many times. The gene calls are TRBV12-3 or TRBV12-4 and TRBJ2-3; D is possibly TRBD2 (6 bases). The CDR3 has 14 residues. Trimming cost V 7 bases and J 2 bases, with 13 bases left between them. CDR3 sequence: CASNPGDATDTQYF. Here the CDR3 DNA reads TGTGCCAGCAATCCGGGAGACGCCACAGATACGCAGTATTTT.

The CDR3 region has the DNA TGTGCCAGTAGTATGGCCCTAGTTTCCTACGAGCAGTACTTC. This encodes CASSMALVSYEQYF. The chain joins TRBV19 to TRBJ2-7; D gene unclear. CDR1 is LNHDA, CDR2 SQIVND, per germline (reference sequence). CDR3 length: 14 amino acids. V was trimmed by 3 bases and J by 1 base, leaving 10 bases between them. The full variable domain, its missing parts supplied by reference TRBV19 and TRBJ2-7, is DGGITQSPKYLFRKEGQNVTLSCEQNLNHDAMYWYRQDPGQGLRLIYYSQIVNDFQKGDIAEGYSVSREKKESFPLTVTSAQKNPTAFYLCASSMALVSYEQYFGPGTRLTVT.